This T cell receptor beta chain was sequenced in a study of neurological immune-mediated disorders. Study results and caveats: HTLV-1-associated myelopathy showed the most TCR clonal expansion; multiple sclerosis the least, below healthy controls.

Regarding time point: longitudinal time-point 2. TCRdb independently ran MiXCR on the 5' RACE reads; one entry per CDR3 protein. This sample has 81,000 or so distinct CDR3 sequences; under 15% occur once, and the top ten carry 5%. In this sample, this clonotype turned up once. As yet, its antigen is unknown. Here the CDR3 omits its conserved ending phenylalanine or tryptophan, so a read error is the likely source. The germline V gene has CDR1 SGHRS and CDR2 YFSETQ. This CDR3 is built from 14 residues. The V and J ends lost 5 bases and 0 bases, in that order; junction bases with no gene match: 5. Sequences were obtained from PBMCs. This TCR was sampled from a female donor with HTLV-1-associated myelopathy (HAM/TSP). The rearrangement links TRBV5-1 to TRBJ2-7, with TRBD1 identical over 7 bases. The CDR3 DNA is TGCGCCAGCAGAGGGACAGAAAGCTCCTACGAGCAGTACTCC. It is translated as CASRGTESSYEQYS.